The 16 T cell receptor beta chains presented below share a single source sample, sequenced in a study of response to subunit inactivated influenza vaccine (dated by TCRdb to the late 2010s). The protocol used for the library was RT-PCR. Sequencing was carried out with an Illumina HiSeq 2500. TCRdb redid the processing of the public reads, applying fastp at Q25 and MiXCR, and retained in-frame beta chains. Records with the same CDR3 protein are collapsed into one entry carrying the most frequent genes and DNA. This sample is represented by 450,000 to 500,000 distinct CDR3 sequences; roughly 11% of them were singletons. The top ten clones comprise approximately 12% of the sample. According to the study, the label for this sample's time point signals: 45 days after influenza vaccine administration. The sample in question was PBMCs from blood, obtained more than 35 days after vaccination. Receptors originate from a man aged 50-59 years who received an inactivated influenza vaccine. Donor details come from another sample of the same person, matched by shared clones.

The V gene is TRBV19, the J gene TRBJ2-2, with D perhaps given as TRBD1 or TRBD2 (7 bases each). The CDR3 loop spans 16 amino acids. V was trimmed by 3 bases and J by 3 bases, leaving 14 bases between them. CDR1 LNHDA and CDR2 SQIVND come from the germline V gene (reference sequence). DNA of the CDR3: TGTGCCAGTAGTATTGGGAGGGGGCGTTACACCGGGGAGCTGTTTTTT. Its translation: CASSIGRGRYTGELFF.

This sequence joins TRBV5-1 and TRBJ1-2, with TRBD1 matching over 10 bases. This CDR3 is 13 amino acids long. Germline-derived CDR1 and CDR2 are SGHRS and YFSETQ. The J segment lost 7 bases and the V segment lost 4 bases, leaving 4 bases of the junction unmatched. CDR3 bases: TGCGCCAGCAGCGAGGGGACAGGGGCTGGCTACACCTTC. Residues: CASSEGTGAGYTF.

The chain recombines TRBV30 with TRBJ2-7; possibly TRBD2 for D (6 bases). The V end was cut by 2 bases, the J end by 0 bases, with 14 bases between. The V gene's germline CDR1 is GTSNPN and CDR2 SVGIG (reference sequence). This CDR3 has 15 amino acids. The CDR3 region has the DNA TGTGCCTGGAGTCCGCGGGACTTGAGCTCCTACGAGCAGTACTTC. This translates into CAWSPRDLSSYEQYF.

This clonotype came up many times. The V and J genes are TRBV4-2 and TRBJ2-3, with TRBD2 matching 11 bases. The junction had 9 bases not matched to a gene; V was cut back by 3 bases and J by 1 base. The germline V gene has CDR1 LGHNA and CDR2 YNFKEQ. The CDR3 extends over 18 amino acids. As DNA, the CDR3 is TGTGCCAGCAGCCAGGTAGCGGGGGGGCCCGATCGCACAGATACGCAGTATTTT. Protein sequence: CASSQVAGGPDRTDTQYF.

The chain recombines TRBV4-2 with TRBJ2-7, with D possibly being TRBD1 (6 bases). The V gene's germline CDR1 is LGHNA and CDR2 YNFKEQ. This CDR3 is 15 amino acids long. The V end lost 0 bases, the J end lost 9 bases, and 18 bases lay between the germline ends. CDR3 loop: CASSQDIQGEQRQYF. DNA of the CDR3: TGTGCCAGCAGCCAAGATATACAGGGTGAGCAACGGCAGTACTTC.

This clonotype was counted ten times or more. The V call is TRBV20-1, the J call TRBJ2-1; D is unclear. Per the germline V gene, CDR1 is DFQATT and CDR2 is SNEGSKA (reference sequence). This CDR3 spans 10 amino acids. The V gene lost 6 bases and the J gene lost 10 bases, with 10 bases spanning the gap. As DNA, the CDR3 is TGCAGTGCCGGCGTCGGGGAGCAGTTCTTC. Residues: CSAGVGEQFF.

The chain carries TRBV5-3 and TRBJ2-1; 8 positions match TRBD2. TRBV5-3 is filed as an ORF, its function uncertain. The trim removed 9 bases at V and 5 bases at J, leaving 22 bases unmatched. The CDR3 extends over 18 amino acids. In DNA, the CDR3 is TGTGCCATGGGCTTGGATTTGATGGTCAGCGGGAGAAACAATGAGCAGTTCTTC. Translation: CAMGLDLMVSGRNNEQFF.

The table lists this clonotype with a few counts. This sequence joins TRBV28 and TRBJ2-7, with D uncertain. Per the germline V gene, CDR1 is MDHEN and CDR2 is SYDVKM. Trimming removed 7 bases from V and 2 bases from J, with 18 bases in between. The CDR3 covers 15 residues. The CDR3 spells CASTPGFTLTYEQYF. The CDR3 DNA sequence: TGTGCCAGCACCCCTGGTTTTACCCTTACCTACGAGCAGTACTTC.

This clonotype was detected a few times. This sequence joins TRBV20-1 and TRBJ2-7; D possibly corresponds to TRBD1 (6 bases). The CDR3 extends over 13 amino acids. CDR1 is DFQATT and CDR2 is SNEGSKA in the germline V gene (reference sequence). Trimming removed 1 base at V and 6 bases at J, with 13 bases between. In nucleotides, the CDR3 is TGCAGTGCTAGAGGAACAGGGAAGGGCGAGCAGTACTTC. As protein: CSARGTGKGEQYF.

This CDR3 reads CASSLRALQETQYF. CDR3 nucleotides: TGCGCCAGCAGCTTGAGGGCACTCCAAGAGACCCAGTACTTC. V and J are TRBV5-1 and TRBJ2-5; D unclear. With 1 base removed from V and 1 base from J, the gap between germline ends came to 8 bases. Germline V lookup: CDR1 SGHRS, CDR2 YFSETQ. The CDR3 consists of 14 residues.

This clonotype was seen ten or more times. The chain has TRBV20-1 and TRBJ2-4, with no clear D. There are 12 residues in the CDR3. The ends were cut back, 3 bases at V and 0 bases at J, with 3 bases in the middle. In germline, CDR1 is DFQATT, CDR2 SNEGSKA (reference sequence). CDR3 in DNA: TGCAGTGCTAGTGGAGCCAAAAACATTCAGTACTTC. Residues: CSASGAKNIQYF.

This clonotype was picked up a small number of times. The chain carries TRBV29-1 and TRBJ2-7, with 10 bases lining up with TRBD2. From germline, CDR1 is SQVTM and CDR2 ANQGSEA. The V and J ends lost 1 base and 4 bases, in that order; junction bases with no gene match: 10. This CDR3 comprises 16 residues. CDR3 protein: CSVEVRTSGRRYEQYF. CDR3 in DNA: TGCAGCGTTGAAGTAAGGACTAGCGGCCGAAGGTACGAGCAGTACTTC.

V gene TRBV18 combines with J gene TRBJ1-2; D not certain. There are 14 residues in the CDR3. CDR1 KGHSH and CDR2 LQKENI come from the germline V gene. Trimming cost V 2 bases and J 4 bases, with 11 bases left between them. CDR3 residues: CASSPSRNAYGYTF. In DNA, the CDR3 is TGTGCCAGCTCACCATCCCGGAACGCCTATGGCTACACCTTC. Using reference TRBV18 and TRBJ1-2 for the parts outside the CDR3, the full variable domain is NAGVMQNPRHLVRRRGQEARLRCSPMKGHSHVYWYRQLPEEGLKFMVYLQKENIIDESGMPKERFSAEFPKEGPSILRIQQVVRGDSAAYFCASSPSRNAYGYTFGSGTRLTVV.

The sample holds a few counts of this clonotype. This chain joins TRBV5-1 and TRBJ2-2; D is unclear. The germline V gene has CDR1 SGHRS and CDR2 YFSETQ. Trimming left V 1 base short and J 1 base short, with 8 bases between. The CDR3 spans 15 residues. The CDR3 DNA follows: TGCGCCAGCAGCTTGAGTATCAGGAACACCGGGGAGCTGTTTTTT. This encodes CASSLSIRNTGELFF.

The chain couples TRBV28 to TRBJ2-5; D is possibly TRBD1 or TRBD2 (7 bases each). CDR3 size: 14 residues. Trimming left V 6 bases short and J 5 bases short, with 16 bases between. Germline lookup yields CDR1 MDHEN and CDR2 SYDVKM. This chain's CDR3 is CASSFDREGETQYF. For the CDR3, the DNA is TGTGCCAGCAGCTTCGACAGGGAGGGCGAGACCCAGTACTTC.

V gene TRBV30 combines with J gene TRBJ2-7, with 8 bases matching TRBD1. Germline V gene data show CDR1 as GTSNPN and CDR2 as SVGIG (reference sequence). After removal of 8 bases from V and 5 bases from J, the junction contained 14 bases not matched to a gene. The CDR3 has 14 amino acids. The DNA for the CDR3 is TGTGCCCTACTAACAGGGGGACCAGCCCACGAGCAGTACTTC. It yields the protein CALLTGGPAHEQYF.